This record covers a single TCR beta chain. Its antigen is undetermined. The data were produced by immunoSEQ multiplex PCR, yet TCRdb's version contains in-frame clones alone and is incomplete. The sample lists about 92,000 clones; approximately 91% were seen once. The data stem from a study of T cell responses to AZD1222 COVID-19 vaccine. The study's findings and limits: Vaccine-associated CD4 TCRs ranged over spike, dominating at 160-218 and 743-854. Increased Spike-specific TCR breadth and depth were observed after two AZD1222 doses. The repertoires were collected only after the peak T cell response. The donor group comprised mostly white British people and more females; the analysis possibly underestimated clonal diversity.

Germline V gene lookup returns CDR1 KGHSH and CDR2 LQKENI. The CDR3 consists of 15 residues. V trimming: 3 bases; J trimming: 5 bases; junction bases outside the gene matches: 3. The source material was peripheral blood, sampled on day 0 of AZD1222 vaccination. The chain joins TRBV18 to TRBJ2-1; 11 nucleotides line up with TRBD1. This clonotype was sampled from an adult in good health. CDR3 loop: CASSPGQGVNNEQFF. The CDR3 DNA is TGTGCCAGCTCACCGGGACAGGGGGTGAACAATGAGCAGTTCTTC. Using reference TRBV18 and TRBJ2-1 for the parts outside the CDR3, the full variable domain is NAGVMQNPRHLVRRRGQEARLRCSPMKGHSHVYWYRQLPEEGLKFMVYLQKENIIDESGMPKERFSAEFPKEGPSILRIQQVVRGDSAAYFCASSPGQGVNNEQFFGPGTRLTVL.